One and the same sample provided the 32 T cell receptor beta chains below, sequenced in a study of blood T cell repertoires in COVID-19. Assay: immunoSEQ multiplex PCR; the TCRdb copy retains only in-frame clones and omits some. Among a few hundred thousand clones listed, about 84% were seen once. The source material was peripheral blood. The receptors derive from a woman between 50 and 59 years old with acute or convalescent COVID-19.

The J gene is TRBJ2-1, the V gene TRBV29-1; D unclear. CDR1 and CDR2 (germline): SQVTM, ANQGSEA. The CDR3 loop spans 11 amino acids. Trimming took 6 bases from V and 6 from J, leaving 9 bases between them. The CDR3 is CSVNDFNEQFF. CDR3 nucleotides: TGCAGCGTCAATGACTTCAATGAGCAGTTCTTC.

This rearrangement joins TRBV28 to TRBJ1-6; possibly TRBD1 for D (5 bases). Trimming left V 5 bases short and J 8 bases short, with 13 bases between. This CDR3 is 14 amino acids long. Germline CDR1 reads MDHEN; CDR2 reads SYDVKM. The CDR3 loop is CASSTPGSDSPLHF. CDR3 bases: TGTGCCAGCAGTACCCCAGGGTCGGATTCACCCCTCCACTTT.

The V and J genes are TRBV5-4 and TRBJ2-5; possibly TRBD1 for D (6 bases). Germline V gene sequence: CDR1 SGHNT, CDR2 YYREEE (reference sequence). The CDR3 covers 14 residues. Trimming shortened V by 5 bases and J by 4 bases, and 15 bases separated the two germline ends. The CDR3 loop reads CASRNQGFRETQYF. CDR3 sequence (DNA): TGTGCCAGCAGAAATCAGGGGTTCAGAGAGACCCAGTACTTC.

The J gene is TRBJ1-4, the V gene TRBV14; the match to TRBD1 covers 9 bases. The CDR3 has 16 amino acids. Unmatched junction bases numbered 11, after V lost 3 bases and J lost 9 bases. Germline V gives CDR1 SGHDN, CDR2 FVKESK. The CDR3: CASSHLSTGGSQKLFF. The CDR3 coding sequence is TGTGCCAGCAGCCACCTCTCGACAGGGGGGTCTCAAAAACTGTTTTTT.

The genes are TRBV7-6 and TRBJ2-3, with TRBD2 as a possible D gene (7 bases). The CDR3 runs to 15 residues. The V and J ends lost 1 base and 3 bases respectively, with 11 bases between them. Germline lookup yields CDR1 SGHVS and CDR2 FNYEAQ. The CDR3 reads CASSLGGGRTDTQYF. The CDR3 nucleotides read TGTGCCAGCAGCTTAGGCGGGGGCAGAACAGATACGCAGTATTTT.

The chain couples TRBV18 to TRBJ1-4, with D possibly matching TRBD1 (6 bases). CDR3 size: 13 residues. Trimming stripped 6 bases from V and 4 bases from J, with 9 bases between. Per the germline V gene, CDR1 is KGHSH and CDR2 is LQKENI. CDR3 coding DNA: TGTGCCAGCTCGACAGGACTTAATGAAAAACTGTTTTTT. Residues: CASSTGLNEKLFF.

The CDR3 is CASSGGLAGYEQYF. For the CDR3, the DNA is TGTGCCAGTAGTGGAGGACTAGCGGGGTACGAGCAGTACTTC. The chain carries TRBV19 and TRBJ2-7; the match to TRBD2 covers 12 bases. V was clipped by 5 bases and J by 4 bases; unmatched bases: 3. The CDR3 sequence is 14 residues long. Germline-derived CDR1 and CDR2 are LNHDA and SQIVND (reference sequence).

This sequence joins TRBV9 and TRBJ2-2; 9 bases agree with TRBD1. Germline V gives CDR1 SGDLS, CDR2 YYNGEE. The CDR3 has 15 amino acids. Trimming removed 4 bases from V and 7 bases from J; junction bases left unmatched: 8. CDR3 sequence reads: CASSRRTGVGGELFF. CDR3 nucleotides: TGTGCCAGCAGCCGCAGGACAGGGGTCGGCGGGGAGCTGTTTTTT.

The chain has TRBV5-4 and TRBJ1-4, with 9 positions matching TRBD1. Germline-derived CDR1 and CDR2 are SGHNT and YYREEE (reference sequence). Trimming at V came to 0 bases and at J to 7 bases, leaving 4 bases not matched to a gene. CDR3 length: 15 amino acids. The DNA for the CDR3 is TGTGCCAGCAGCTTGGCAGGGACAGGGAGTGAAAAACTGTTTTTT. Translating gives CASSLAGTGSEKLFF.

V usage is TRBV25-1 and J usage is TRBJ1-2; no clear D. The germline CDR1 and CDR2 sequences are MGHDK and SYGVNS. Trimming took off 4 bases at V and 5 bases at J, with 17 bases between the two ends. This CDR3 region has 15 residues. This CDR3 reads CASSVISGGPYGYTF. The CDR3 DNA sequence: TGTGCCAGCAGTGTGATTTCAGGTGGTCCTTATGGCTACACCTTC.

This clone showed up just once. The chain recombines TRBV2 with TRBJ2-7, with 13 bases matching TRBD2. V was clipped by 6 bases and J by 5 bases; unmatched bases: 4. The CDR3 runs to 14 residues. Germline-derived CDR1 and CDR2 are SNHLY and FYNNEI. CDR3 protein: CASRRTSGRDEQYF. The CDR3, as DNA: TGTGCCAGCAGACGGACTAGCGGGAGAGACGAGCAGTACTTC.

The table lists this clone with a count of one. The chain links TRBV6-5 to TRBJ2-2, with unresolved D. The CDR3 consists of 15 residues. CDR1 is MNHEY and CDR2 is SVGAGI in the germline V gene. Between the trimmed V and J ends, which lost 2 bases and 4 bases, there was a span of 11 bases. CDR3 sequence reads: CASSYDLSGTGELFF. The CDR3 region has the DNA TGTGCCAGCAGTTACGACCTATCGGGCACCGGGGAGCTGTTTTTT.

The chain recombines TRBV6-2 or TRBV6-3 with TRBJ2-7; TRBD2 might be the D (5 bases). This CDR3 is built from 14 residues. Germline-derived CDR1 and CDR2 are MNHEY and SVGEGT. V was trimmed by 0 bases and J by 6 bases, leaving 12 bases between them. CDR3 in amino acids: CASSYSLALPEQYF. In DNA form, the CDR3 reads TGTGCCAGCAGTTACTCCTTAGCGCTCCCCGAGCAGTACTTC.

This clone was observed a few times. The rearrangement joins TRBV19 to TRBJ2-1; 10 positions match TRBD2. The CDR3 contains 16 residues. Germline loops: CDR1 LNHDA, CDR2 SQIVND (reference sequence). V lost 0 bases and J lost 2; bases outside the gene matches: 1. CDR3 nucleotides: TGTGCCAGTAGTATAGACAGCGGGAGGGCCTACAATGAGCAGTTCTTC. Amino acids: CASSIDSGRAYNEQFF.

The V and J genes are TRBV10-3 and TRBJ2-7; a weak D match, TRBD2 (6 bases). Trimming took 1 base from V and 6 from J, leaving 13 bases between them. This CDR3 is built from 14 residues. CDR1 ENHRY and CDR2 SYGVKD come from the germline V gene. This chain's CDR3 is CAISELGGNGEQYF. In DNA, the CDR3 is TGTGCCATCAGTGAGTTGGGGGGAAATGGCGAGCAGTACTTC.

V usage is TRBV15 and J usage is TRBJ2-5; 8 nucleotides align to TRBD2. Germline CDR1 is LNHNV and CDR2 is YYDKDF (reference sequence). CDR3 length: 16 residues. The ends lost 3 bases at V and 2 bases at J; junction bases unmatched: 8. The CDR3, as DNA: TGTGCCACCAGCAGGATGCGGGAGGCAATTCAAGAGACCCAGTACTTC. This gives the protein CATSRMREAIQETQYF.

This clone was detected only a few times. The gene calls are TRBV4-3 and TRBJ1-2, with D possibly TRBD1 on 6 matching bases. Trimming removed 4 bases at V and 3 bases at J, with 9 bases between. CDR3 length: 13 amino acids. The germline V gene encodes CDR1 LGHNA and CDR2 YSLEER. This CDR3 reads CASSPDRDYGYTF. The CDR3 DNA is TGCGCCAGCAGCCCGGACAGAGACTATGGCTACACCTTC.

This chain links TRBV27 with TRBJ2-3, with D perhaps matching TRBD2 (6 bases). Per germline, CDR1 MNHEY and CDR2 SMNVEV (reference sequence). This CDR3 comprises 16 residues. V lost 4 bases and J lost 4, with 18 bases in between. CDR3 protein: CASSSEGSRVADTQYF. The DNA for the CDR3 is TGTGCCAGCAGTTCGGAGGGAAGCAGGGTCGCAGATACGCAGTATTTT.

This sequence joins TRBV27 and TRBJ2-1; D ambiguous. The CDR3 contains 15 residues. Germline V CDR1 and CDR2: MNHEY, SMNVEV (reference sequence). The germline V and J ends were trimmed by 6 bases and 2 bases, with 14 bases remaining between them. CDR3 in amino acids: CASSAGQLAYNEQFF. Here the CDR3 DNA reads TGTGCCAGCAGCGCCGGTCAGCTAGCCTACAATGAGCAGTTCTTC.

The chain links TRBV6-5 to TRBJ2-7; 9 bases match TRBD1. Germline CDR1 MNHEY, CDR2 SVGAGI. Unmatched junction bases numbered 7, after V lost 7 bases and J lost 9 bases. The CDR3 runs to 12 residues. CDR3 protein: CASKFSGQGQYF. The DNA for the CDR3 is TGTGCCAGCAAGTTTTCGGGACAGGGGCAGTACTTC.

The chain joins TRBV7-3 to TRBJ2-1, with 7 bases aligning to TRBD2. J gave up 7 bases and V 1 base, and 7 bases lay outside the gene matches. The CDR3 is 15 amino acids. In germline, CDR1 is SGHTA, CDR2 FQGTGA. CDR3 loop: CASSLKTGGPNEQFF. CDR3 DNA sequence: TGTGCCAGCAGCTTAAAGACGGGAGGACCTAATGAGCAGTTCTTC.

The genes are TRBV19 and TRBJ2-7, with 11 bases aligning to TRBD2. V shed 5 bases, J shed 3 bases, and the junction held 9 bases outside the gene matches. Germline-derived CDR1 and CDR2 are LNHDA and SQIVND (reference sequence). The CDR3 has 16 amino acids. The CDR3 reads CASSSAGTSGNYEQYF. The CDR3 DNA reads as TGTGCCAGTAGTTCCGCTGGGACTAGCGGAAACTACGAGCAGTACTTC.

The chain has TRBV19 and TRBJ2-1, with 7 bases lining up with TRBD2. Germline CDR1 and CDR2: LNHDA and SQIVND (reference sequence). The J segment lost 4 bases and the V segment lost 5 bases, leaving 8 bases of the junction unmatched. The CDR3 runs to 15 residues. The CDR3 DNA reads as TGTGCCAGTAGTTTTGCGGGAGCCCTATACAATGAGCAGTTCTTC. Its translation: CASSFAGALYNEQFF.

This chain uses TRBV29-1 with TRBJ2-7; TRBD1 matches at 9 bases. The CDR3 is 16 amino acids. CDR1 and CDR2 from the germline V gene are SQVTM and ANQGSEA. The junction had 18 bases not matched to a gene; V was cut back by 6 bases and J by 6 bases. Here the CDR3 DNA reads TGCAGCGTCACCCGGGACAGGGATTTTACGGGGGGCGAGCAGTACTTC. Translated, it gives CSVTRDRDFTGGEQYF.

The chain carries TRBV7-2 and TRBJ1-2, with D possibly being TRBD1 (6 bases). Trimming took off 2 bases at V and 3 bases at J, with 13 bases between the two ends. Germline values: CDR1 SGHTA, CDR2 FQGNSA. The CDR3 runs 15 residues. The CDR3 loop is CASSLNTGSYYGYTF. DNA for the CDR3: TGTGCCAGCAGCTTAAATACAGGGTCGTACTATGGCTACACCTTC.

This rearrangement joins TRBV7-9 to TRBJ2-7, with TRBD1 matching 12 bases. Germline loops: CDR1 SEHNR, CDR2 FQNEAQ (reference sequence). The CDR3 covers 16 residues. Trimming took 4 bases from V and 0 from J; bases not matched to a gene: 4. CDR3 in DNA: TGTGCCAGCAGCTACTCGGGACAGGGGGCCTCCTACGAGCAGTACTTC. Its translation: CASSYSGQGASYEQYF.

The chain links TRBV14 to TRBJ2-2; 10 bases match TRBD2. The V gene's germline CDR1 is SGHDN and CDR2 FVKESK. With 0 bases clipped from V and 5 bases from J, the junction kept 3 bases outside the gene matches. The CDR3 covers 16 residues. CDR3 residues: CASSQELAGFTGELFF. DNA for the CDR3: TGTGCCAGCAGCCAAGAACTAGCGGGATTTACCGGGGAGCTGTTTTTT.

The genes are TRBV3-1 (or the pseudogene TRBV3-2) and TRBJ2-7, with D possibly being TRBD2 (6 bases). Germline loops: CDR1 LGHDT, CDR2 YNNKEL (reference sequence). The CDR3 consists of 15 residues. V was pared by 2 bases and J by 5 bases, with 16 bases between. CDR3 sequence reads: CASSQRAEGKDEQYF. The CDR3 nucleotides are TGTGCCAGCAGCCAACGGGCGGAGGGCAAAGACGAGCAGTACTTC.

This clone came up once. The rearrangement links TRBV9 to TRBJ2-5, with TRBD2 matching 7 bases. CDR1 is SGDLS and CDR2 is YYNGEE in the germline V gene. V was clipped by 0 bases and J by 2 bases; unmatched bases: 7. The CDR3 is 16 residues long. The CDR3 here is CASSVEVAGNQETQYF. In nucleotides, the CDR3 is TGTGCCAGCAGCGTAGAGGTAGCGGGTAATCAAGAGACCCAGTACTTC.

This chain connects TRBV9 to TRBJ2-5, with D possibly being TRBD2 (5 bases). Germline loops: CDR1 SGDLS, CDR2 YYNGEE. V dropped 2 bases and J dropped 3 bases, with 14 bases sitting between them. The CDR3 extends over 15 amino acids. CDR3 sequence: CASSVTSGSKETQYF. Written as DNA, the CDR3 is TGTGCCAGCAGCGTTACCAGCGGAAGCAAAGAGACCCAGTACTTC.

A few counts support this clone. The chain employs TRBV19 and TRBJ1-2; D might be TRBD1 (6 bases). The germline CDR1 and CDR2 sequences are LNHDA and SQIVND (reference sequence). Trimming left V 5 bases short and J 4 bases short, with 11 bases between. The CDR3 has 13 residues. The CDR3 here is CASSPQDSYGYTF. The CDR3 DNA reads TGTGCCAGTAGTCCCCAGGACAGCTATGGCTACACCTTC.

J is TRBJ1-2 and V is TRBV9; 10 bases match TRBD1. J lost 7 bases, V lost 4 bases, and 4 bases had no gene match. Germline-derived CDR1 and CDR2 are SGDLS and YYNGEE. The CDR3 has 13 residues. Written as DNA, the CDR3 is TGTGCCAGCAGCCAGGGACAGGGGACTGGCTACACCTTC. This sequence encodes CASSQGQGTGYTF. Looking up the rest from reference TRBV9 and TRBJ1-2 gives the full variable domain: DSGVTQTPKHLITATGQRVTLRCSPRSGDLSVYWYQQSLDQGLQFLIQYYNGEERAKGNILERFSAQQFPDLHSELNLSSLELGDSALYFCASSQGQGTGYTFGSGTRLTVV.